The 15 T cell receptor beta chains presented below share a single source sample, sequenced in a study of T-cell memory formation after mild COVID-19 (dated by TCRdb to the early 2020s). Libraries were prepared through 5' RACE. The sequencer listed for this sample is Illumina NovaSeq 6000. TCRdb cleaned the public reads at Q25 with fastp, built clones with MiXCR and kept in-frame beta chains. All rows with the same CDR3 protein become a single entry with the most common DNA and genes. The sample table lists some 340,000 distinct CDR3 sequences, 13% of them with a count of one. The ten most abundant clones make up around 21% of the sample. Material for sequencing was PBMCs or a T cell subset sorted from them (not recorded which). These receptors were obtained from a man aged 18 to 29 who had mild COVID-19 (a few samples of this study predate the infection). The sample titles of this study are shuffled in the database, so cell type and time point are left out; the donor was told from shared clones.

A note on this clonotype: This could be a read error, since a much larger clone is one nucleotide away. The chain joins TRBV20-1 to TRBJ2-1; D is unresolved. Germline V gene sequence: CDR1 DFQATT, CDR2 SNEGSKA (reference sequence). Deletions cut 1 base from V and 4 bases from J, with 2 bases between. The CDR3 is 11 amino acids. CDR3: CSARVYNEQFF. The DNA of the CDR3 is TGCAGTGCTAGAGTATACAATGAGCAGTTCTTC.

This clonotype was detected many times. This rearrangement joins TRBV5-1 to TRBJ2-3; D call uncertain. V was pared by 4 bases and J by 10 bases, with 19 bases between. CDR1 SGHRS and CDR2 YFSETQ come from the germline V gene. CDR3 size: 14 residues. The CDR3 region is CASSPDPVRSAQYF. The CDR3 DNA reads TGCGCCAGCAGCCCCGACCCTGTTAGGTCTGCGCAGTATTTT.

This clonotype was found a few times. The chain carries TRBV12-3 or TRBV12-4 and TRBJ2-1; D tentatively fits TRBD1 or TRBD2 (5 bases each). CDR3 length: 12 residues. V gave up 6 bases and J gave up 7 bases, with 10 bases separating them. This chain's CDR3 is CASRSGGNEQFF. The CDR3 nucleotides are TGTGCCAGCAGGAGTGGGGGTAATGAGCAGTTCTTC.

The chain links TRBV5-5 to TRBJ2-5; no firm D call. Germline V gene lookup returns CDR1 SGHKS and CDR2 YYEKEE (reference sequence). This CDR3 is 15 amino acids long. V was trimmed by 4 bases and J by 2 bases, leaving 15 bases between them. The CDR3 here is CASSPADGSQETQYF. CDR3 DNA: TGTGCCAGCAGCCCCGCCGACGGGTCTCAAGAGACCCAGTACTTC.

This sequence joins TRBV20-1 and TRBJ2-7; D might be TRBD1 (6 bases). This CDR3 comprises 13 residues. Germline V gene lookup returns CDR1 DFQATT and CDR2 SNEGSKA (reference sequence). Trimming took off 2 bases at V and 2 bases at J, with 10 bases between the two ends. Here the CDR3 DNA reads TGCAGTGCTAGAAGACAGGCGACCTACGAGCAGTACGTC. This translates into CSARRQATYEQYV.

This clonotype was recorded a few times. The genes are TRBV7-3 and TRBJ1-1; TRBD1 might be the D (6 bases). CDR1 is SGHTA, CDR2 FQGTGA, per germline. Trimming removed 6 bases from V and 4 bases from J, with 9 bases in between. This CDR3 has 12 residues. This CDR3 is CASSGGFTEAFF. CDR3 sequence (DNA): TGTGCCAGCAGTGGGGGCTTCACTGAAGCTTTCTTT.

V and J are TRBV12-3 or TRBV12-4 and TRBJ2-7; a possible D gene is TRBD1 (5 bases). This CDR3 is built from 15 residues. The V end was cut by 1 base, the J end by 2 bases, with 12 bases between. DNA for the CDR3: TGTGCCAGCAGTTTAGTCTGGGGCCAGACCTACGAGCAGTACTTC. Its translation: CASSLVWGQTYEQYF.

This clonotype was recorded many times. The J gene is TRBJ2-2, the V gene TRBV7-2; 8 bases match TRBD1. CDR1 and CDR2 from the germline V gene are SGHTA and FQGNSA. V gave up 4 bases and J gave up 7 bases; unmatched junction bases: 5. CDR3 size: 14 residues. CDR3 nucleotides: TGTGCCAGCAGCTGGACAGGGATCGACGGGGAGCTGTTTTTT. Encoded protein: CASSWTGIDGELFF.

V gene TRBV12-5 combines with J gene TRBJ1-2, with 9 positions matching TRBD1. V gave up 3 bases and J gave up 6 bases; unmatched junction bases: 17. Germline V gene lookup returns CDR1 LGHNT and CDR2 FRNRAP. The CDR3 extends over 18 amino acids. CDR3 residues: CASGFRTSPGTGFNGYTF. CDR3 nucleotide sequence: TGTGCTAGTGGTTTCCGAACCTCCCCCGGGACAGGGTTTAATGGCTACACCTTC.

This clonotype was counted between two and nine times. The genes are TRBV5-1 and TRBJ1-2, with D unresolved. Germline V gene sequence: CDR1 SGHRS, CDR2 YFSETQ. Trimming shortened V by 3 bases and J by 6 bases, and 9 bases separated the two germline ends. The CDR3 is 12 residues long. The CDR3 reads CASSSTLDGYTF. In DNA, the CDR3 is TGCGCCAGCAGCTCGACTCTAGATGGCTACACCTTC.

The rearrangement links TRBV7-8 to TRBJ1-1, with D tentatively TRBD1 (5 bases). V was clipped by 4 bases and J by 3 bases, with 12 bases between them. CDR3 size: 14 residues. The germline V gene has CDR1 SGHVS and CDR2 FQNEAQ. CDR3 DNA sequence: TGTGCCAGCAGCTACTCCTTGGGGGACACTGAAGCTTTCTTT. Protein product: CASSYSLGDTEAFF.

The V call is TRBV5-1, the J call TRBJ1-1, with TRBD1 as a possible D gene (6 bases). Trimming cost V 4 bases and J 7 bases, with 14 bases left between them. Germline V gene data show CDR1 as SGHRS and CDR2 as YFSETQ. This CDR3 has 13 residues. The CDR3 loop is CASSQGGQDEAFF. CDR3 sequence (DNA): TGCGCCAGCAGCCAAGGGGGGCAAGATGAAGCTTTCTTT.

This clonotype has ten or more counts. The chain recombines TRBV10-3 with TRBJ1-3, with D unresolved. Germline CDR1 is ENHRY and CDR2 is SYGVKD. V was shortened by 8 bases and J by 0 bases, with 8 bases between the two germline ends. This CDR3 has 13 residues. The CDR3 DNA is TGTGCCATCTCTACAAGCTCTGGAAACACCATATATTTT. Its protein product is CAISTSSGNTIYF.

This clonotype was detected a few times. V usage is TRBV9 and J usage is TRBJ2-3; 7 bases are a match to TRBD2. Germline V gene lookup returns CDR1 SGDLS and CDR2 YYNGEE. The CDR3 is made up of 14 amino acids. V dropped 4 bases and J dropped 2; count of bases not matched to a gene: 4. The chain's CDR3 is CASSREGPTDTQYF. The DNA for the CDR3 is TGTGCCAGCAGCAGGGAGGGGCCCACAGATACGCAGTATTTT.

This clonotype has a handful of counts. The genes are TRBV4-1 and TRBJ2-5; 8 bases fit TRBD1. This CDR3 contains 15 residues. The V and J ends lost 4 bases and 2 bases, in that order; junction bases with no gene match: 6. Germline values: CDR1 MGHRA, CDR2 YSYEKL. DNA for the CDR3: TGCGCCAGCAGCCCGCCCCGGACAGGGCAAGAGACCCAGTACTTC. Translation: CASSPPRTGQETQYF.